This T cell receptor (beta chain) is drawn from a study of cytomegalovirus exposure and HLA in healthy donors. Per germline, CDR1 SGHRS and CDR2 YFSETQ. CDR3 length: 15 residues. Losses at the gene ends were 4 bases for V and 4 bases for J; bases not matched to a gene: 10. Use of 60 Vbeta and 13 Jbeta primers characterized the PCR. Repertoires were generated with immunoSEQ multiplex PCR, while TCRdb's copy carries only in-frame clones and drops some. The sample data list about 46,000 clones. The sequenced sample consisted of PBMCs. This chain joins TRBV5-1 and TRBJ2-5, with 7 nucleotides matching TRBD2. This receptor was identified in a woman in her forties in good health and CMV-seronegative. CDR3 coding DNA: TGCGCCAGCAGCCCTAGCGGCCTAACCGGAGAGACCCAGTACTTC. This translates into CASSPSGLTGETQYF.